This T cell receptor beta chain was recovered during a study of PD-1 blockade in classical Hodgkin lymphoma (dated by TCRdb to the early 2020s). General notes on the study: Nivolumab dosing was 3 mg/kg intravenously every 2 weeks, continuing until either disease progression or unacceptable toxicity. To define a peripheral blood immune signature of response to PD-1 blockade in classical Hodgkin lymphoma, the study combined TCR beta sequencing with CyTOF.

The CDR3, cysteine through phenylalanine, is 12 amino acids long. The kept DNA is CDR3 alone, 36 bases in frame from the first base. V and J are truncated by 2 bases and 7 bases respectively, leaving an intervening sequence of 7 bases. The germline V gene gives CDR1 as SGHDT and CDR2 as YYEEEE. About this clone: No cognate antigen has been identified for it. Per-nucleotide qualities are absent, and no much larger clonotype sits a single base away.

The investigation overall reported the following: CD4+ but not CD8+ TCR diversity rose significantly by C4D1 (p=0.0027 vs p=0.16), most apparent in complete responders (p=0.02). Diversity was lower in patients who began nivolumab less than 1 year after ASCT, so these patients were left out of later analyses to avoid confounding by immune reconstitution. The study was restricted to a single clinical trial cohort, and the causes of repertoire differences, possibly disease activity or prior therapy, were left undefined. Trial patients achieving complete response had baseline diversity similar to newly diagnosed patients, whereas partial responders and progressors had significantly lower diversity. Newly diagnosed patients were reported to have lower baseline TCR diversity than healthy donors, and relapsed/refractory patients were reported to have lower baseline TCR diversity still.

The Qiagen DNeasy kit was used to extract genomic DNA both from unsorted PBMCs and from the negatively selected CD4+ and CD8+ fractions. Using primers that anneal to V and J segments, immunoSEQ multiplex PCR amplified the TCR beta CDR3 regions. Amplification bias was minimized using a synthetic immune receptor repertoire, and residual bias was removed computationally after sequencing. Per the source publication's procedure: Custom Python scripts were used to quantify repertoire diversity as the Shannon entropy index. Unsorted, CD4+ and CD8+ repertoires were analyzed separately, except in combined analyses where CD4+ and CD8+ sequences were merged in silico. Clonal expansion was defined as a frequency increase of at least 2-fold after treatment compared with C1D1, and clones undetected at baseline were assigned a pseudocount of 0.5. Clones with 0 or 1 copy at C1D1 were defined as singleton clones, while clones with 2 or more copies were defined as non-singleton clones. Clones expanded in unsorted samples were assigned a CD4+, CD8+ or unknown annotation through matching of protein sequences in sorted samples from the same patient. Wilcoxon tests were applied to paired samples to test diversity changes from C1D1 to C4D1. TCRdb mirrors the immuneACCESS table, restricted to in-frame sequences. Some clones are absent from its copies; in checked studies, under half trace to an unresolved V gene, and the reason for the others is unknown. D and trimming come from the DNA, and the V and J calls and clone size come from that table. The table for this sample lists about 15,000 clones; around four fifths of them were counted only once. Jointly, the top ten make up 1% of the sample.

This specimen's time point label, interpreted: cycle 1 day 1 (C1D1), immediately before nivolumab initiation. All trial patients had relapsed after autologous stem cell transplantation, with cohorts A, B and C differing in prior brentuximab vedotin exposure. Magnetic negative selection with a Miltenyi CD4+ T cell isolation kit was used to purify CD4+ T cells from thawed PBMCs. A total of 50 to 70 patients with relapsed/refractory classical Hodgkin lymphoma made up the trial cohort, and each patient's best overall response was complete response, partial response or progressive disease. In the multi-cohort phase II CheckMate 205 trial, trial patients received single-agent nivolumab. An independent review committee assessed best overall response using the 2007 International Working Group response criteria. Trial PBMCs were obtained immediately prior to nivolumab initiation (C1D1) and on therapy at cycle 2 day 1 and cycle 4 day 1. Peripheral blood was collected in 8 mL Vacutainer Cell Preparation Tubes, from which PBMCs were isolated by centrifugation and then cryopreserved. Purified CD4+ and CD8+ fractions were prepared only for cases with an additional available PBMC sample. Magnetically labelled cells were depleted on LS columns in a quadroMACS separator, and the flow-through was collected as the purified fraction.

The sequence came from a human donor with classical Hodgkin lymphoma. Recombination connected TRBV5-6 to TRBJ2-1, with the D gene not clear enough to name. This specimen consisted of CD4+ T cells from blood, obtained at baseline. The base sequence is TGTGCCAGCAGCTTCCCCGGAAATGAGCAGTTCTTC. Its protein product is CASSFPGNEQFF.